This T cell receptor (beta chain) was captured in a study of blood T cell repertoires in COVID-19. At the level of the study: COVID-19 samples from acute and convalescent phases originated in the United States, Italy and Spain.

Profiled with immunoSEQ multiplex PCR; TCRdb holds only in-frame clones, not every one. Counted here are around 40,000 clones, around nine tenths occurring once; the ten biggest clones make up 20% to 25%. Trimming cost V 5 bases and J 7 bases; bases outside gene matches: 11. The CDR3 sequence is 14 residues long. CDR1 is SGHTA, CDR2 FQGTGA, per germline. Sequencing input: peripheral blood. The chain uses TRBV7-3 and TRBJ2-7; TRBD1 matches 7 bases. This TCR was sampled from a middle-aged man with active COVID-19. This CDR3 is CASSRGTASGEQYF. CDR3 DNA: TGTGCCAGCAGCAGGGGGACAGCCTCGGGGGAGCAGTACTTC. Filled out from reference TRBV7-3 and TRBJ2-7, the complete variable domain reads GAGVSQTPSNKVTEKGKYVELRCDPISGHTALYWYRQSLGQGPEFLIYFQGTGAADDSGLPNDRFFAVRPEGSVSTLKIQRTERGDSAVYLCASSRGTASGEQYFGPGTRLTVT.